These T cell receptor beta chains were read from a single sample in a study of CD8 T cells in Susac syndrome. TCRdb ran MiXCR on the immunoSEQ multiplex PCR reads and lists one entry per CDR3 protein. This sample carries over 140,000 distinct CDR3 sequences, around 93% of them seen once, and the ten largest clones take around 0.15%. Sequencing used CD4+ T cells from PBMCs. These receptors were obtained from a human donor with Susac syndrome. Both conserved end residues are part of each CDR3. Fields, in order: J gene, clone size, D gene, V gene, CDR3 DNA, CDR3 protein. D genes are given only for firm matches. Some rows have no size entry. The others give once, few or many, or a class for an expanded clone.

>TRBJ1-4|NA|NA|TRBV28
TGTGCCACCCAAACGGGGGCGGCTAATGAAAAACTGTTTTTT
CATQTGAANEKLFF
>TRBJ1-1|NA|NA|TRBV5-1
TGCGCCAGCAGCTTGGCTGGGCTGTCCGAAGCTTTCTTT
CASSLAGLSEAFF
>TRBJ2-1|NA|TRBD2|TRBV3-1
TGTGCCAGCAGCCAAGATATAGCGGGAGGGTTTGAGCAGTTCTTC
CASSQDIAGGFEQFF
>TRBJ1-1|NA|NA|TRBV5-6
TGTGCCAGCAGCTTGATTGGGGCTTGGAACACTGAAGCTTTCTTT
CASSLIGAWNTEAFF
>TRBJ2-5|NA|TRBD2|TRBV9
TGTGCCAGCAGCGTAGTCGATAGCGGGAGGACTCCAGGGCCCCAGTACTTC
CASSVVDSGRTPGPQYF
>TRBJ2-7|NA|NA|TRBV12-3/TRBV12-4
TGTGCCAGCAGTGAGGGACGGGTGTACGAGCAGTACTTC
CASSEGRVYEQYF
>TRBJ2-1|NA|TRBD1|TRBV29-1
TGCAGCGCACAGGGGGTTTCCTACAATGAGCAGTTCTTC
CSAQGVSYNEQFF
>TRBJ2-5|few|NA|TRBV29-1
TGCAGCGTTCTAGTAGTAACCCAGTACTTC
CSVLVVTQYF
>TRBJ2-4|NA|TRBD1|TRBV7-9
TGTGCCAGCAGCTCAACCACAGGGGTCGATACCAAAAACATTCAGTACTTC
CASSSTTGVDTKNIQYF
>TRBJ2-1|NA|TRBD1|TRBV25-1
TGTGCCAGCAGTGCTCCGGGACAGGGGGCTACATCCTACAATGAGCAGTTCTTC
CASSAPGQGATSYNEQFF
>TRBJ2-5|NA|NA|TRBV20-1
TGCAGTGCCGCCTCGCAGCCGGGTAGAGGCCAGTACTTC
CSAASQPGRGQYF